The entry that follows covers one T cell receptor beta chain sequence. The data stem from a study of blood T cell repertoires in COVID-19. TCRdb keeps only in-frame clones here, not all; method: immunoSEQ multiplex PCR. This sample has just over 70,000 clones, with under 90% found just once. Material for sequencing was peripheral blood. This receptor was taken from a man between 70 and 80 years old who had recovered from COVID-19.

The CDR3 bases are TGTGCCAGCAGCTTGGTGGCAGACCAAGAGACCCAGTACTTC. Its protein is CASSLVADQETQYF. The rearrangement uses TRBV5-5 and TRBJ2-5, with D unresolved. The CDR3 is made up of 14 amino acids. Germline assignment: CDR1 SGHKS and CDR2 YYEKEE (reference sequence). Trimming cost V 0 bases and J 0 bases, with 6 bases left between them.